The 12 T cell receptor beta chains reported below all come from one sample, sequenced in a study of spatial heterogeneity in lung cancer. From the 5' RACE reads, TCRdb called clonotypes with MiXCR, one entry per CDR3 protein. The data contain about 92,000 distinct CDR3 sequences, 12% of them singletons. Time point meaning: sample taken at primary tumor resection. Sequencing of whole RNA from tumor, nontumor lung or frozen PBMC involved no sorting. The sample consisted of PBMCs, taken at surgery. These receptors were obtained from a male donor with early-stage non-small cell lung cancer.

The table lists this clonotype with many counts. The chain uses TRBV28 and TRBJ1-4; 7 bases agree with TRBD1. After removal of 6 bases from V and 4 bases from J, the junction contained 5 bases not matched to a gene. Per germline, CDR1 MDHEN and CDR2 SYDVKM. The CDR3 runs 14 residues. Written as DNA, the CDR3 is TGTGCCAGCAGCCGACAGGGATATAATGAAAAACTGTTTTTT. Translating it yields CASSRQGYNEKLFF.

This rearrangement joins TRBV29-1 to TRBJ2-3; 8 bases agree with TRBD1. After removal of 7 bases from V and 1 base from J, the junction contained 19 bases not matched to a gene. The CDR3 is 18 residues long. Germline values: CDR1 SQVTM, CDR2 ANQGSEA. DNA of the CDR3: TGCAGCGCTGGAGACAGGGGATATTCGCAGGGCGGCACAGATACGCAGTATTTT. It is translated as CSAGDRGYSQGGTDTQYF.

There are many counts of this clonotype. V gene TRBV11-2 combines with J gene TRBJ2-6; no definite D call. The CDR3 spans 17 residues. Germline V gene sequence: CDR1 SGHAT, CDR2 FQNNGV. V lost 1 base and J 1 base, leaving 11 bases between the germline ends. In DNA, the CDR3 is TGTGCCAGCAGCTTAGTGGGCAGTCTTTCTGGGGCCAACGTCCTGACTTTC. Residues: CASSLVGSLSGANVLTF.

There are many counts of this clonotype. V gene TRBV18 combines with J gene TRBJ2-7; D remains ambiguous. CDR1 KGHSH and CDR2 LQKENI come from the germline V gene. This CDR3 contains 16 residues. With 4 bases removed from V and 0 bases from J, the gap between germline ends came to 16 bases. In DNA, the CDR3 is TGTGCCAGCTCACTACAAGGCTCCAGAAGCTCCTACGAGCAGTACTTC. Protein product: CASSLQGSRSSYEQYF.

The chain links TRBV7-2 to TRBJ2-3, with TRBD2 identical over 8 bases. Germline CDR1 and CDR2: SGHTA and FQGNSA. The V segment lost 5 bases and the J segment 5 bases; nucleotides outside the gene matches: 12. The CDR3 covers 16 residues. The CDR3 DNA reads TGTGCCAGCAGCCGGGGCGGGGCGGGAGGAGTAGATACGCAGTATTTT. Translation: CASSRGGAGGVDTQYF. Combining the CDR3 with reference TRBV7-2 and TRBJ2-3 gives the whole variable domain GAGVSQSPSNKVTEKGKDVELRCDPISGHTALYWYRQSLGQGLEFLIYFQGNSAPDKSGLPSDRFSAERTGGSVSTLTIQRTQQEDSAVYLCASSRGGAGGVDTQYFGPGTRLTVL.

This clonotype was observed many times. The chain is built from TRBV7-2 and TRBJ1-3; D possibly corresponds to TRBD1 (5 bases). This CDR3 region has 16 residues. Germline V CDR1 and CDR2: SGHTA, FQGNSA. V was cut by 5 bases and J by 4 bases, with 18 bases left in between. CDR3 nucleotides: TGTGCCAGCAGCCCTCTGGTCAGGGCGCTCGGAAACACCATATATTTT. This translates into CASSPLVRALGNTIYF. Full variable domain (remainder filled in from reference TRBV7-2 and TRBJ1-3): GAGVSQSPSNKVTEKGKDVELRCDPISGHTALYWYRQSLGQGLEFLIYFQGNSAPDKSGLPSDRFSAERTGGSVSTLTIQRTQQEDSAVYLCASSPLVRALGNTIYFGEGSWLTVV.

This clonotype was recorded a few times. This chain connects TRBV12-3 or TRBV12-4 to TRBJ2-2; the match to TRBD1 covers 10 bases. The junction had 3 bases not matched to a gene; V was cut back by 6 bases and J by 5 bases. The CDR3 has 14 amino acids. The CDR3 region is CASSRTGGTGELFF. DNA of the CDR3: TGTGCCAGCAGCCGGACAGGGGGAACCGGGGAGCTGTTTTTT.

The chain links TRBV3-1 to TRBJ1-1; weak D call: TRBD1 (5 bases). The CDR3 length is 14 residues. Trimming left V 1 base short and J 4 bases short, with 10 bases between. In germline, CDR1 is LGHDT, CDR2 YNNKEL (reference sequence). The CDR3 region is CASSQGTYVTEAFF. As DNA, the CDR3 is TGTGCCAGCAGCCAAGGGACATACGTCACTGAAGCTTTCTTT. The entire variable domain, with the rest obtained from reference TRBV3-1 and TRBJ1-1, is as follows: DTAVSQTPKYLVTQMGNDKSIKCEQNLGHDTMYWYKQDSKKFLKIMFSYNNKELIINETVPNRFSPKSPDKAHLNLHINSLELGDSAVYFCASSQGTYVTEAFFGQGTRLTVV.

This clonotype has a count of ten or more. The J gene is TRBJ1-5, the V gene TRBV29-1, with 7 bases identical to TRBD1. The germline gives CDR1 SQVTM, CDR2 ANQGSEA. V shed 7 bases, J shed 5 bases, and the junction held 8 bases outside the gene matches. The CDR3 spans 13 residues. The DNA for the CDR3 is TGCAGCGCGGCAGGGGGTTCGGATCAGCCCCAGCATTTT. Its translation is CSAAGGSDQPQHF.

The table lists this clonotype with a few counts. The chain employs TRBV7-9 and TRBJ2-2; TRBD1 matches 7 bases. V lost 5 bases and J lost 6; bases outside the gene matches: 6. Germline V gives CDR1 SEHNR, CDR2 FQNEAQ (reference sequence). This CDR3 spans 14 amino acids. The CDR3 region has the DNA TGTGCCAGCAGCCGGTTGCAGGGGGCCGGGGAGCTGTTTTTT. It encodes CASSRLQGAGELFF.

V is TRBV20-1 and J is TRBJ1-1; D is unclear. The V and J ends lost 5 bases and 7 bases respectively, with 20 bases between them. The CDR3 is 14 amino acids. Germline V lookup: CDR1 DFQATT, CDR2 SNEGSKA (reference sequence). Written as DNA, the CDR3 is TGCAGTGCTTTACCGGGAAACTACTTTGGTGAAGCTTTCTTT. Encoded protein: CSALPGNYFGEAFF.

This clonotype came up a few times. The CDR3 DNA follows: TGTGCCAGCAGCCCAGGGATGTTCGAGGGCGGCGAAAACACCATATATTTT. This encodes CASSPGMFEGGENTIYF. J is TRBJ1-3 and V is TRBV7-6; TRBD1 might be the D (5 bases). CDR1 and CDR2 from the germline V gene are SGHVS and FNYEAQ. The CDR3 loop spans 17 amino acids. Trimming removed 5 bases at V and 6 bases at J, with 23 bases between.